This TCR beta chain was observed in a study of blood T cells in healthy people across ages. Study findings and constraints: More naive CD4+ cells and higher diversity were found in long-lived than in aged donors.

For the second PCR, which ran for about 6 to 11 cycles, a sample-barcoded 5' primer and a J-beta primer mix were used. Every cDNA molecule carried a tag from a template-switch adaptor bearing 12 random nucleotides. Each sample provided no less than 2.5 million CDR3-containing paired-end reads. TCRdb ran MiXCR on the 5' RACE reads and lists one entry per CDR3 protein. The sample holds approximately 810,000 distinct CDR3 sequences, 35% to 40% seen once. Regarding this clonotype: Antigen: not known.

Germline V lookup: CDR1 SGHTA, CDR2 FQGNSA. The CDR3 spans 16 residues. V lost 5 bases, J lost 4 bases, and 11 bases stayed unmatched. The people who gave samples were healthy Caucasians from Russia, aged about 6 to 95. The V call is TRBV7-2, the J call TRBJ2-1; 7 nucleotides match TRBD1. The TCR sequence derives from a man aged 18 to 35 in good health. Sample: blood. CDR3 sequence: CASSLRDSQRYNEQFF. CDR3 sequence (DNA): TGTGCCAGCAGCCTCCGGGACAGCCAGAGATACAATGAGCAGTTCTTC.